The 6 T cell receptor beta chains below come from one sample, sequenced in a study of siplizumab effects on memory and regulatory T cells. Repertoires were generated with immunoSEQ multiplex PCR, while TCRdb's copy carries only in-frame clones and drops some. The data show over 100,000 clones, with just over 90% seen just once and around 0.15% held by the top ten. Sequenced: non-Treg CD4+ T cells sorted from blood. These receptors came from a human donor in good health.

The gene calls are TRBV2 and TRBJ2-3; possible D gene TRBD2, 6 bases. Germline loops: CDR1 SNHLY, CDR2 FYNNEI. V was cut by 2 bases and J by 4 bases, with 13 bases left in between. This CDR3 spans 15 amino acids. CDR3 sequence reads: CASSENLGGADTQYF. In nucleotides, the CDR3 is TGTGCCAGCAGTGAAAATCTCGGGGGTGCAGATACGCAGTATTTT.

V is TRBV19 and J is TRBJ2-5, with D maybe TRBD1 (6 bases). CDR1 is LNHDA, CDR2 SQIVND, per germline (reference sequence). Trimming removed 8 bases from V and 5 bases from J, with 12 bases in between. The CDR3 extends over 12 amino acids. Here the CDR3 reads CASAPQGETQYF. DNA for the CDR3: TGTGCCAGTGCTCCCCAGGGGGAGACCCAGTACTTC.

This clone was observed a single time. V gene TRBV18 combines with J gene TRBJ1-2, with 8 positions matching TRBD1. The CDR3 spans 14 residues. Trimming took 6 bases from V and 3 from J; bases not matched to a gene: 6. Germline loops: CDR1 KGHSH, CDR2 LQKENI. CDR3 amino acids: CASSQQGEHYGYTF. The CDR3 coding sequence is TGTGCCAGCTCCCAACAGGGGGAGCACTATGGCTACACCTTC.

The CDR3 loop is CASRVTSGYTDTQYF. CDR3 DNA sequence: TGTGCCAGCAGGGTTACTAGCGGGTACACAGATACGCAGTATTTT. The gene calls are TRBV6-1 and TRBJ2-3; 9 positions agree with TRBD2. J gave up 2 bases and V 6 bases, and 6 bases lay outside the gene matches. Germline CDR1 is MNHNS and CDR2 is SASEGT. CDR3 length: 15 residues.

The chain uses TRBV11-1 and TRBJ2-3; D may be TRBD2 (6 bases). The V and J ends lost 2 bases and 2 bases respectively, with 11 bases between them. The CDR3 consists of 15 residues. The germline V gene has CDR1 SGHAT and CDR2 FQDESV (reference sequence). CDR3 protein: CASSLNGGVTDTQYF. CDR3 sequence (DNA): TGTGCCAGCAGCTTAAACGGGGGAGTCACAGATACGCAGTATTTT. The variable domain in full, with the rest retrieved from reference TRBV11-1 and TRBJ2-3, is EAEVAQSPRYKITEKSQAVAFWCDPISGHATLYWYRQILGQGPELLVQFQDESVVDDSQLPKDRFSAERLKGVDSTLKIQPAELGDSAMYLCASSLNGGVTDTQYFGPGTRLTVL.

V gene TRBV11-3 combines with J gene TRBJ1-4; D is unresolved. The CDR3 is made up of 14 amino acids. Germline loops: CDR1 SGHNT, CDR2 YENEEA. V lost 5 bases and J lost 11, with 18 bases in between. CDR3 in DNA: TGTGCCAGCAGCAAAAACCAGTGTGGAGGGAAACTGTTTTTT. This sequence encodes CASSKNQCGGKLFF.